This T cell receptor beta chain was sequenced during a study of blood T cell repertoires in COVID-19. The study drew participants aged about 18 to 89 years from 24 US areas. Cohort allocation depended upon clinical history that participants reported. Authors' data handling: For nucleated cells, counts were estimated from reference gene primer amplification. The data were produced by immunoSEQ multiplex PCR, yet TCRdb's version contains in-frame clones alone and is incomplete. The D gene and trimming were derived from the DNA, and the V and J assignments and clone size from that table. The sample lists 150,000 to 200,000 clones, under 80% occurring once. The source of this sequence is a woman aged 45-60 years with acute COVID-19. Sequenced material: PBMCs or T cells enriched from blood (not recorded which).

The CDR3, as DNA: TGTGCCAGCAGTCCATCGGGACAGATGAACACTGAAGCTTTCTTT. Its translation is CASSPSGQMNTEAFF. The rearrangement joins TRBV28 to TRBJ1-1; 7 bases are shared with TRBD1. The CDR3 has 15 residues. Trimming cost V 5 bases and J 0 bases; bases outside gene matches: 6. The V gene's germline CDR1 is MDHEN and CDR2 SYDVKM.